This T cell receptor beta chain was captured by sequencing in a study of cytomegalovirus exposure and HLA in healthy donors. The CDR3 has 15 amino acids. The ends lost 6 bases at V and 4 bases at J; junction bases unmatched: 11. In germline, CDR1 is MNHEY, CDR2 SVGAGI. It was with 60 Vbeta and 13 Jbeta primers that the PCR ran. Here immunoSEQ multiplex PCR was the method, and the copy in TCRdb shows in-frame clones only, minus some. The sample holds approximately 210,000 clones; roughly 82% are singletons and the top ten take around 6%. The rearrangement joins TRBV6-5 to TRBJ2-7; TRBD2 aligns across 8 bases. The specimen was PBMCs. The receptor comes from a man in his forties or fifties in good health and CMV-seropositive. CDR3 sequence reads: CASSLPGLGVYEQYF. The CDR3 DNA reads TGTGCCAGCAGCCTCCCGGGACTAGGGGTTTACGAGCAGTACTTC.